This T cell receptor beta chain was retrieved from a study of cytomegalovirus exposure and HLA in healthy donors. Overall study results and limits: The productive fraction for most TCR beta V segments was about 87% or about 30% in an earlier analysis. TCR beta chain V- and J-gene trimming was linked, in a later analysis, to a missense variant in DCLRE1C.

The study ran its PCR with 60 Vbeta and 13 Jbeta primers. Data came from immunoSEQ multiplex PCR; TCRdb stores just in-frame clones and leaves some out. This table has about 160,000 clones, over 65% appearing once. Notes on this clone: Its antigen is not known.

V was pared by 5 bases and J by 7 bases, with 10 bases of the junction left unmatched. The germline gives CDR1 SEHNR, CDR2 FQNEAQ (reference sequence). This CDR3 contains 16 residues. The sequenced sample consisted of PBMCs. The chain has TRBV7-9 and TRBJ1-6, with 8 bases identical to TRBD1. This receptor was identified in a man younger than 35 in good health and CMV-seropositive. DNA of the CDR3: TGTGCCAGCAGCCTATGGACAGGGTTGGGCAATTCACCCCTCCACTTT. Translation gives CASSLWTGLGNSPLHF. Variable domain in full (rest from reference TRBV7-9 and TRBJ1-6): DTGVSQNPRHKITKRGQNVTFRCDPISEHNRLYWYRQTLGQGPEFLTYFQNEAQLEKSRLLSDRFSAERPKGSFSTLEIQRTEQGDSAMYLCASSLWTGLGNSPLHFGNGTRLTVT.